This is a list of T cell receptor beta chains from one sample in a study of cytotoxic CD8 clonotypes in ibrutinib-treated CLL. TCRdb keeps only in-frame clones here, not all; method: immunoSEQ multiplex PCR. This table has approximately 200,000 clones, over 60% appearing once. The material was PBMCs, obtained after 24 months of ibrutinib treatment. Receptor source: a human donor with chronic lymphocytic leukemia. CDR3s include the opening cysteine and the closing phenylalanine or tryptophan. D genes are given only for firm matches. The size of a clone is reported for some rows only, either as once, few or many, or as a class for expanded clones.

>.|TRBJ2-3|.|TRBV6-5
CASNPEGWEDTQYF
TGTGCCAGCAACCCTGAGGGCTGGGAGGATACGCAGTATTTT
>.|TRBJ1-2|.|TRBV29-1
CSATGDGALFEYGYTF
TGCAGCGCCACGGGGGACGGAGCCCTCTTCGAGTATGGCTACACCTTC
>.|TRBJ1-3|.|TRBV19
CASSIWRSGNTIYF
TGTGCCAGTAGTATATGGCGCTCTGGAAACACCATATATTTT
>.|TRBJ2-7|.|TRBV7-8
CASSPVEGRHPYEQYF
TGTGCCAGCAGCCCAGTCGAGGGCAGGCACCCCTACGAGCAGTACTTC
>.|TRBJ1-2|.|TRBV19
CASSISSSNYGYTF
TGTGCCAGTAGTATCTCAAGTTCTAACTATGGCTACACCTTC
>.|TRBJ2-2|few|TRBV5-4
CASSRRDRTGELFF
TGTGCCAGCAGCCGGCGGGACCGCACCGGGGAGCTGTTTTTT
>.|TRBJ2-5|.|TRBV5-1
CASSPLSSGPLETQYF
TGCGCCAGCAGCCCGCTGAGCTCAGGGCCACTGGAGACCCAGTACTTC
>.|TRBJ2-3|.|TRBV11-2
CASSEAGRTDTQYF
TGTGCCAGCAGTGAAGCGGGCCGCACAGATACGCAGTATTTT
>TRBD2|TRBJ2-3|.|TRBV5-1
CASSFGLADTDTQYF
TGCGCCAGCAGCTTCGGACTAGCGGACACAGATACGCAGTATTTT
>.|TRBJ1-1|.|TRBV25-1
CASRVPGTLDTEAFF
TGTGCCAGCAGGGTCCCCGGGACATTGGACACTGAAGCTTTCTTT
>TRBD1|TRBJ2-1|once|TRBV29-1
CSVRDRASRSYNEQFF
TGCAGCGTCCGGGACAGGGCTTCTCGGTCCTACAATGAGCAGTTCTTC
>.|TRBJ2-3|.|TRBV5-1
CASREETSTDTQYF
TGCGCCAGCAGGGAAGAAACTAGCACAGATACGCAGTATTTT
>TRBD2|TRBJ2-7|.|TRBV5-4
CASNGPLAGEQYF
TGTGCCAGCAACGGTCCCCTAGCGGGAGAACAGTACTTC
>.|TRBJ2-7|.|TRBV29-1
CSVVPTTTAGLSYEQYF
TGCAGCGTTGTTCCTACAACAACCGCCGGACTTTCCTACGAGCAGTACTTC
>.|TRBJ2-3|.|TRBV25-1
CASSEDTQYF
TGTGCCAGCAGTGAAGATACGCAGTATTTT
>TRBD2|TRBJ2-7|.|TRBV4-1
CASSQVEGGSYEQYF
TGCGCCAGCAGCCAAGTAGAGGGCGGGAGCTACGAGCAGTACTTC
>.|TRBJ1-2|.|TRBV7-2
CASSLQGISNYGYTF
TGTGCCAGCAGCTTACAGGGAATCAGTAACTATGGCTACACCTTC
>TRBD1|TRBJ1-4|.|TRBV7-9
CASSLGQGAGEDEKLFF
TGTGCCAGCAGCTTAGGACAGGGGGCGGGAGAGGATGAAAAACTGTTTTTT
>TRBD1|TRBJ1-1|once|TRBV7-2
CASSIPTGVGTEAFF
TGTGCCAGCAGCATACCGACAGGGGTGGGAACTGAAGCTTTCTTT
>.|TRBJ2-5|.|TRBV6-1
CASLRAGLAQETQYF
TGTGCCAGCCTACGGGCGGGTTTAGCCCAAGAGACCCAGTACTTC
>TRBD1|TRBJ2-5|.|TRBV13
CASSLGGQGRETQYF
TGTGCCAGCAGCTTGGGGGGACAGGGGAGAGAGACCCAGTACTTC
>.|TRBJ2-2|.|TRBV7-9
CASSLITATNTGELFF
TGTGCCAGCAGCTTAATTACAGCCACGAACACCGGGGAGCTGTTTTTT